This entry features one T cell receptor (beta chain) sequence. The antigen is unknown. This entry comes from a study of blood T cells in healthy people across ages. Study findings and constraints: Roughly linear declines in TCR beta diversity per million T cells occurred with age. Unsorted PBMCs prevented conclusive naive versus antigen-experienced comparison.

The second PCR ran about 6 to 11 cycles with a sample-barcoded 5' primer and J-beta primers. Each TCR beta cDNA got a 12-nucleotide random molecular identifier. One entry per CDR3 protein results from TCRdb running MiXCR on the 5' RACE reads. The sample contains some 640,000 distinct CDR3 sequences, 49% of which appear only once. V was clipped by 7 bases and J by 0 bases, with 7 bases between them. The CDR3 covers 13 residues. Germline CDR1 MNHEY, CDR2 SVGAGI. Sequencing was performed on blood. The clonotype was recovered from an older woman in good health. The J gene is TRBJ1-3, the V gene TRBV6-5; no clear D gene. Here the CDR3 DNA reads TGTGCCAGCAAGAGATACTCTGGAAACACCATATATTTT. It codes for CASKRYSGNTIYF.